The T cell receptor (beta chain) under discussion was sequenced for a study of OX40 agonist ivuxolimab in advanced cancers. Whole-study results and caveats: Low normalized T-cell clonal expansion was additionally recorded for some nonresponders. Circulating CD4+ and CD8+ T cells showed clonal expansion by week 6 at 0.1 to 3.0 mg/kg. Expanded peripheral T cell antigen specificity was not determined.

The repertoire was sequenced with immunoSEQ multiplex PCR; TCRdb's copy has only in-frame clones and lacks some. The sample records over 55,000 clones, 91% being singletons. Of note for this clone: The target antigen is unknown.

The germline gives CDR1 SGHDT, CDR2 YYEEEE. With 5 bases clipped from V and 6 bases from J, the junction kept 22 bases outside the gene matches. CDR3 length: 18 residues. The source is an adult with an advanced solid tumor such as melanoma, head and neck, liver or kidney cancer. The starting material was CD4+ or CD8+ T cells sorted from blood, obtained in a trial of the OX40 agonist ivuxolimab. The V gene is TRBV5-6, the J gene TRBJ1-1; 7 bases are shared with TRBD1. CDR3 region: CASRLWGAGQLFSPEAFF. The CDR3 region has the DNA TGTGCCAGCAGGTTGTGGGGGGCGGGACAGCTTTTTTCCCCTGAAGCTTTCTTT.